This T cell receptor (beta chain) comes out of a study of CD8+ T cells in alopecia areata. About the study: Treated patients were scored for severity by percent of scalp affected.

Notes on the study in general: Scalp clonality dropped significantly under tofacitinib, as did expanded CD8+ top-100 clones.

Per germline, CDR1 GTSNPN and CDR2 SVGIG (reference sequence). Trimming took off 2 bases at V and 6 bases at J, with 13 bases between the two ends. This CDR3 contains 13 residues. This clone was seen just once. Its antigen is not identified. RNA extraction was followed by reverse transcription into cDNA, which acted as the sequencing template. TCRdb keeps only in-frame clones here, not all; method: immunoSEQ multiplex PCR. The sample lists approximately 180,000 clones, around three fifths occurring once. Treatment denoted: oral pan-JAK inhibitor, 5-10 mg twice daily. Patients with alopecia areata provided lesional scalp punch biopsies as well as peripheral blood. The researchers isolated CD4+ and CD8+ T cells from PBMCs by sorting.

The V gene is TRBV30, the J gene TRBJ1-2, with a weak D call TRBD1 (6 bases). This sequence was found in a human donor with alopecia areata. This sample comprised CD4+ T cells sorted from blood, obtained between weeks 49 and 50, from a patient treated with tofacitinib. The chain's CDR3 is CAWSPGHRDGYTF. The CDR3 DNA reads TGTGCCTGGAGTCCCGGCCACAGGGATGGCTACACCTTC.